This T cell receptor (beta chain) was sequenced during a study of blood T cell repertoires in COVID-19. Across the study: Acute and convalescent COVID-19 samples came from the United States, Italy and Spain. In each case, the material was cDNA or gDNA derived from T cells, B-cell-depleted T cells, or PBMCs.

Those who participated ranged in age from roughly 18 to 100 years and resided in under 25 US areas. Allocation to cohorts depended on clinical history reported by the participants. Profiling relied on immunoSEQ multiplex PCR, and the TCRdb table lists in-frame clones only, not all of them. This table has about 270,000 clones, 90% appearing once. CDR3 length: 15 residues. Germline V gene data show CDR1 as SEHNR and CDR2 as FQNEAQ (reference sequence). V shed 2 bases and J shed 5 bases, with 12 bases lying between them. The source is a woman under 40 with acute COVID-19. This chain uses TRBV7-9 with TRBJ1-4; D gene ambiguous. Sequenced sample: PBMCs or T cells enriched from blood (not recorded which). CDR3 loop: CASSLRRQDNEKLFF. The CDR3 DNA reads as TGTGCCAGCAGCTTAAGAAGACAAGACAATGAAAAACTGTTTTTT.